These 30 T cell receptor beta chains originate from one sample sequenced in a study of T cells in severe cutaneous drug reactions (dated by TCRdb to about 2019). Sequencing was performed on an Illumina MiSeq. For both bulk and single-cell sequencing, libraries were prepared with the iRepertoire multiplex PCR system and TCR subtype-specific primers. TCRdb reprocessed the reads, reporting each CDR3 protein sequence once and no DNA. This sample's table contains about 10,000 distinct CDR3 sequences. The top ten clonotypes cover 21% of the sample. Sequencing was performed on donors who were patients with carbamazepine-induced Stevens-Johnson syndrome or toxic epidermal necrolysis (CBZ-SJS/TEN). The specimen was cells from a skin blister. The sample's cell subset or site label, in plain terms: unsorted cells from skin lesion blisters. The receptor source for this set is a human donor with Stevens-Johnson syndrome, a severe cutaneous drug reaction.

This chain joins TRBV29-1 and TRBJ1-1. CDR3 length: 13 amino acids. Germline V CDR1 and CDR2: SQVTM, ANQGSEA. The chain's CDR3 is CSVRTSMNTEAFF.

CDR3 region: CASSPLGQSEITEAFF. The chain couples TRBV18 to TRBJ1-1. Germline lookup yields CDR1 KGHSH and CDR2 LQKENI. The CDR3 spans 16 residues.

The rearrangement links TRBV20-1 to TRBJ2-7; there is no DNA to check the TCRdb D call of TRBD2. This CDR3 has 14 residues. CDR1 is DFQATT and CDR2 is SNEGSKA in the germline V gene (reference sequence). CDR3 sequence: CSARDYSGRAEQYF.

V gene TRBV20-1 combines with J gene TRBJ2-5; the D gene TCRdb calls, TRBD1, cannot be checked with no DNA. This CDR3 has 15 residues. Germline-derived CDR1 and CDR2 are DFQATT and SNEGSKA (reference sequence). CDR3 protein: CSARDKGGQMETQYF.

This rearrangement joins TRBV29-1 to TRBJ2-3; as DNA is missing, the TRBD2 call by TCRdb cannot be tested. Germline CDR1 and CDR2: SQVTM and ANQGSEA. The CDR3 has 13 amino acids. CDR3 sequence reads: CSVVKGLANTQYF.

J is TRBJ1-2 and V is TRBV20-1; TCRdb outputs TRBD1, but without DNA this stays unchecked. Germline CDR1 and CDR2: DFQATT and SNEGSKA (reference sequence). This CDR3 has 16 amino acids. The CDR3 loop is CSASQWVGGLDYGYTF.

The chain is built from TRBV20-1 and TRBJ1-1; the D gene TCRdb calls, TRBD1, cannot be checked with no DNA. The CDR3 covers 17 residues. Germline CDR1 is DFQATT and CDR2 is SNEGSKA (reference sequence). The CDR3 here is CSASEPPFGGRWTEAFF.

This sequence joins TRBV20-1 and TRBJ2-5; the D call from TCRdb, TRBD2, cannot be confirmed without DNA. Germline values: CDR1 DFQATT, CDR2 SNEGSKA (reference sequence). The CDR3 length is 13 residues. The chain's CDR3 is CSARGLGRETQYF.

The V and J genes are TRBV29-1 and TRBJ2-3; no DNA is available, so the TRBD1 call from TCRdb remains unchecked. The CDR3 loop spans 14 amino acids. Germline V CDR1 and CDR2: SQVTM, ANQGSEA. The CDR3 spells CSVQTGGGTDTQYF.

Frequency places this clonotype as medium-sized. The gene calls are TRBV20-1 and TRBJ2-7; TCRdb's D call, TRBD1, is unchecked because there is no DNA. This CDR3 region has 15 residues. CDR1 DFQATT and CDR2 SNEGSKA come from the germline V gene (reference sequence). The CDR3 protein is CSALKDRMDRIEQYF.

This chain links TRBV20-1 with TRBJ2-1; the TCRdb D gene call, TRBD2, has no DNA to confirm it. The CDR3 is 17 amino acids. CDR1 and CDR2 (germline): DFQATT, SNEGSKA (reference sequence). The CDR3 protein is CSAYKTGLADSYNEQFF.

The rearrangement links TRBV2 to TRBJ2-5; the TRBD2 assignment by TCRdb is unverifiable without DNA. Germline CDR1 SNHLY, CDR2 FYNNEI. This CDR3 spans 15 amino acids. The CDR3 spells CASIRLAGEVKTQYF.

The J gene is TRBJ2-3, the V gene TRBV29-1; TCRdb lists TRBD2, though no DNA is available to test this call. This CDR3 contains 13 residues. Germline lookup yields CDR1 SQVTM and CDR2 ANQGSEA. CDR3 region: CSVKPRLTDTQYF.

The rearrangement uses TRBV29-1 and TRBJ2-5; lacking DNA, the TRBD2 call made by TCRdb goes unchecked. Germline lookup yields CDR1 SQVTM and CDR2 ANQGSEA. The CDR3 contains 13 residues. CDR3 amino acids: CSVGTSGRETQYF.

The chain couples TRBV29-1 to TRBJ2-5. Germline CDR1 and CDR2: SQVTM and ANQGSEA. This CDR3 is 14 amino acids long. CDR3 residues: CSVEDSGTQETQYF.

The J gene is TRBJ2-7, the V gene TRBV29-1; without DNA, the TCRdb call of TRBD2 cannot be checked. Germline V gene data show CDR1 as SQVTM and CDR2 as ANQGSEA. CDR3 length: 16 amino acids. The CDR3 loop is CSVEDPSAGGLDEQYF.

V usage is TRBV20-1 and J usage is TRBJ2-1; the TCRdb D gene call, TRBD2, has no DNA to confirm it. The CDR3 extends over 16 amino acids. In germline, CDR1 is DFQATT, CDR2 SNEGSKA (reference sequence). The CDR3 loop reads CSAPRIAELIYNEQFF.

This chain joins TRBV20-1 and TRBJ2-1; TCRdb's assignment of TRBD1 cannot be checked, as there is no DNA. CDR1 and CDR2 (germline): DFQATT, SNEGSKA (reference sequence). This CDR3 has 20 amino acids. The CDR3 region is CSARDGLEAGASSSYNEQFF.

The V call is TRBV5-4, the J call TRBJ1-1. This CDR3 has 13 residues. CDR1 is SGHNT and CDR2 is YYREEE in the germline V gene (reference sequence). The CDR3 loop reads CASSLAWNTEAFF.

The gene calls are TRBV13 and TRBJ2-3; without DNA, the TCRdb call of TRBD1 cannot be checked. This CDR3 region has 15 residues. Germline-derived CDR1 and CDR2 are PRHDT and FYEKMQ (reference sequence). CDR3 region: CASSLAGAGTDTQYF.

V is TRBV20-1 and J is TRBJ2-6. CDR1 and CDR2 from the germline V gene are DFQATT and SNEGSKA (reference sequence). The CDR3 runs to 13 residues. The CDR3 loop is CSARPPGANVLTF.

The chain combines TRBV6-1 with TRBJ2-5. The germline gives CDR1 MNHNS, CDR2 SASEGT. The CDR3 has 14 residues. CDR3 in amino acids: CASSEDSFQETQYF.

The chain uses TRBV10-3 and TRBJ1-2. Germline assignment: CDR1 ENHRY and CDR2 SYGVKD. The CDR3 is made up of 14 amino acids. CDR3 amino acids: CAISADIANYGYTF.

V usage is TRBV29-1 and J usage is TRBJ1-1; TCRdb's D gene call, TRBD1, goes unchecked for lack of DNA. CDR1 and CDR2 (germline): SQVTM, ANQGSEA. This CDR3 comprises 13 residues. CDR3 residues: CSVEPGQSTQAFF.

This chain connects TRBV20-1 to TRBJ2-1; the TRBD2 assignment by TCRdb is unverifiable without DNA. This CDR3 region has 18 residues. Germline CDR1 is DFQATT and CDR2 is SNEGSKA (reference sequence). The CDR3 loop is CSARDPGTSGRAYNEQFF.

The J gene is TRBJ1-1, the V gene TRBV29-1. Germline CDR1 is SQVTM and CDR2 is ANQGSEA. The CDR3 consists of 14 residues. The CDR3 loop reads CSVEVGGGGTEAFF.

By frequency, this clonotype registers medium-sized. V gene TRBV20-1 combines with J gene TRBJ1-2. Per germline, CDR1 DFQATT and CDR2 SNEGSKA (reference sequence). This CDR3 has 13 residues. The CDR3 spells CSARDLRNYGYTF.

The chain links TRBV20-1 to TRBJ2-1; TCRdb calls TRBD2, which cannot be checked without DNA. Germline CDR1 is DFQATT and CDR2 is SNEGSKA (reference sequence). This CDR3 spans 19 amino acids. The CDR3 is CSARDRMGSGRGSYNEQFF.

The chain recombines TRBV20-1 with TRBJ2-3; no DNA is available, so the TRBD2 call from TCRdb remains unchecked. CDR1 is DFQATT, CDR2 SNEGSKA, per germline (reference sequence). This CDR3 is 15 amino acids long. Here the CDR3 reads CSAPPFSSGTDTQYF.

This clonotype registers medium-sized by frequency. J is TRBJ1-5 and V is TRBV20-1; the TCRdb D gene call, TRBD1, has no DNA to confirm it. The CDR3 runs to 16 residues. Germline CDR1 reads DFQATT; CDR2 reads SNEGSKA (reference sequence). The CDR3 region is CSARGQEFYSNQPQHF.